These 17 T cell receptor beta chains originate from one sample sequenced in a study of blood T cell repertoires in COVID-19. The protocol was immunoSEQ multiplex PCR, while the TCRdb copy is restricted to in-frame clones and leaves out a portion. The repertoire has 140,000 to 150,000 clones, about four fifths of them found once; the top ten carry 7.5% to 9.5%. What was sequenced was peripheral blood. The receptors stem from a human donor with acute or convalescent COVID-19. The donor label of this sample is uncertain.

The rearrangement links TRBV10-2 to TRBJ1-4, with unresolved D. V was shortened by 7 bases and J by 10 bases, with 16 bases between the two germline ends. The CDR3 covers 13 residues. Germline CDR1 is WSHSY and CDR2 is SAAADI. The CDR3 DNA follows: TGCGCCAGCAAGTCGGAGAAGTTGGGAAAACTGTTTTTT. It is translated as CASKSEKLGKLFF.

Here the CDR3 DNA reads TGTGCCAGCAGCTCGAAACTAGCGGGGGGGCCGCAGACCCAGTACTTC. It encodes CASSSKLAGGPQTQYF. The gene calls are TRBV11-2 and TRBJ2-5, with 13 bases fitting TRBD2. Germline loops: CDR1 SGHAT, CDR2 FQNNGV. J lost 6 bases, V lost 4 bases, and 8 bases had no gene match. The length of the CDR3 is 16 residues.

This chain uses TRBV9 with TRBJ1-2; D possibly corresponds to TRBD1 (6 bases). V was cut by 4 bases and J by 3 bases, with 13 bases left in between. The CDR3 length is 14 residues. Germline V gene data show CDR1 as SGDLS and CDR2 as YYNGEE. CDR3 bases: TGTGCCAGCAGCCCCCGGACAGTAGACTATGGCTACACCTTC. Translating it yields CASSPRTVDYGYTF. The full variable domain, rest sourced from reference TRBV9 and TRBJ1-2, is DSGVTQTPKHLITATGQRVTLRCSPRSGDLSVYWYQQSLDQGLQFLIQYYNGEERAKGNILERFSAQQFPDLHSELNLSSLELGDSALYFCASSPRTVDYGYTFGSGTRLTVV.

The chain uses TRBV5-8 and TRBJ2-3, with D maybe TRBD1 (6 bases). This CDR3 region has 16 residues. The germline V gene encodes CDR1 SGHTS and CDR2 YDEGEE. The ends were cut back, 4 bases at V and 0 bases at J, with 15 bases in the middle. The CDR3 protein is CASSIGQTSSTDTQYF. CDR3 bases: TGTGCCAGCAGCATCGGACAGACATCTAGCACAGATACGCAGTATTTT.

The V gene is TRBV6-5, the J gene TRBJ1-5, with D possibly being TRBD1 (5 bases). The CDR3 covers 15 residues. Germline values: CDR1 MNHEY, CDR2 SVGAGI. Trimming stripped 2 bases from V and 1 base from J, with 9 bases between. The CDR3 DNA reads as TGTGCCAGCAGTTACGGGACTTCAAGCAATCAGCCCCAGCATTTT. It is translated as CASSYGTSSNQPQHF.

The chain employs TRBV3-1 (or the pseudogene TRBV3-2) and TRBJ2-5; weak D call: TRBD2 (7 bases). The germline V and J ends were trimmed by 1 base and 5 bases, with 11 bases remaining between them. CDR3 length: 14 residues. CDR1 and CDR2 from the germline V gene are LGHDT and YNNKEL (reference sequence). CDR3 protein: CASSQVGGLETQYF. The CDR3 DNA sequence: TGTGCCAGCAGCCAAGTCGGGGGGCTGGAGACCCAGTACTTC.

In DNA, the CDR3 is TGTGCCAGCAGCGTAGTTCCAGGGGGCTATGGCTACACCTTC. Translation: CASSVVPGGYGYTF. The chain carries TRBV9 and TRBJ1-2; 7 positions match TRBD1. The CDR3 contains 14 residues. CDR1 and CDR2 (germline): SGDLS, YYNGEE. The V and J ends lost 0 bases and 4 bases, in that order; junction bases with no gene match: 3.

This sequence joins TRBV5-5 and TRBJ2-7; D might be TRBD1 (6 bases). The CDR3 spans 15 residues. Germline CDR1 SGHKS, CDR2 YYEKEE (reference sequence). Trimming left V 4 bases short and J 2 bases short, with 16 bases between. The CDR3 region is CASSPGTPRTYEQYV. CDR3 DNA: TGTGCCAGCAGCCCGGGGACACCGCGGACCTACGAGCAGTACGTC.

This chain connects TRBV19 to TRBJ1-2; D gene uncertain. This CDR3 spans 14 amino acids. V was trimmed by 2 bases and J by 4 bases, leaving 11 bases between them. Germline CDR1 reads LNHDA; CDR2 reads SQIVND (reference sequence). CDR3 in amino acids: CASSINSGVYGYTF. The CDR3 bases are TGTGCCAGTAGTATAAACAGCGGGGTCTATGGCTACACCTTC.

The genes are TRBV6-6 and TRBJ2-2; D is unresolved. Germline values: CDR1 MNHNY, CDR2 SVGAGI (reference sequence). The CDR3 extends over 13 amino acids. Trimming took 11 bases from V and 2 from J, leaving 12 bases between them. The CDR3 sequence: CAAKRRNTGELFF. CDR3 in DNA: TGTGCCGCCAAAAGGAGAAACACCGGGGAGCTGTTTTTT.

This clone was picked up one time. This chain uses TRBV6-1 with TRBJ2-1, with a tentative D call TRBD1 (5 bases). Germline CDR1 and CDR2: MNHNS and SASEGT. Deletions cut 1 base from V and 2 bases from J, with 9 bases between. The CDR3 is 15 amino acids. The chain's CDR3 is CASSEVGATYNEQFF. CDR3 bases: TGTGCCAGCAGTGAAGTTGGGGCCACCTACAATGAGCAGTTCTTC.

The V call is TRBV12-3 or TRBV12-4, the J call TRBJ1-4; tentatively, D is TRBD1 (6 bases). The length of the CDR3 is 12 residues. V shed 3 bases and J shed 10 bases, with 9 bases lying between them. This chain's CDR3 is CASSLRGGKLFF. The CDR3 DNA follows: TGTGCCAGCAGTTTGAGGGGGGGAAAACTGTTTTTT.

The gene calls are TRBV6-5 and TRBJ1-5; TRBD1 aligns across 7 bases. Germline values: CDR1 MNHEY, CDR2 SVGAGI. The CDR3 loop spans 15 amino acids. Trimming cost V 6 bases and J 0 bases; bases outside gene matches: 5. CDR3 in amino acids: CASRTDRVSNQPQHF. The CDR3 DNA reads TGTGCCAGCAGAACAGACAGGGTTAGCAATCAGCCCCAGCATTTT.

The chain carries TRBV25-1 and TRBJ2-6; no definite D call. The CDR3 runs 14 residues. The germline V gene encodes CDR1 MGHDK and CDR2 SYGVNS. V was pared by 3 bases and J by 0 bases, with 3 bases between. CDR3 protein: CASSEYSGANVLTF. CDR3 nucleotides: TGTGCCAGCAGTGAGTACTCTGGGGCCAACGTCCTGACTTTC.

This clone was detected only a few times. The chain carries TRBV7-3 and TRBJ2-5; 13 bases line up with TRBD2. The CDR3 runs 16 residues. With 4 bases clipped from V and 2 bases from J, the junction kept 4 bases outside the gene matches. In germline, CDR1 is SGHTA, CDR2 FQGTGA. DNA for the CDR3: TGTGCCAGCAGCTCTGGACTAGCGGGGGCTCAAGAGACCCAGTACTTC. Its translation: CASSSGLAGAQETQYF.

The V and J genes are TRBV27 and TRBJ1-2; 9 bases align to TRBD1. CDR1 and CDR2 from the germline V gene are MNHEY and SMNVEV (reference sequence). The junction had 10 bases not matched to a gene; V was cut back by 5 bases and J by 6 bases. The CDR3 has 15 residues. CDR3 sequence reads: CASSATGQGSDGYTF. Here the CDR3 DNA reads TGTGCCAGCAGTGCAACGGGACAGGGCTCGGATGGCTACACCTTC.

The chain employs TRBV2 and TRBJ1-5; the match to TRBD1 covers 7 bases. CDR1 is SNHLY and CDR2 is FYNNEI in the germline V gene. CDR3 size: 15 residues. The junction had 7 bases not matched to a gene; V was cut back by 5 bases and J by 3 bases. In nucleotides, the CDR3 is TGTGCCAGCAGTCCCCGGACAGGATCCAATCAGCCCCAGCATTTT. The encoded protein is CASSPRTGSNQPQHF.